One and the same sample provided the 30 T cell receptor beta chains below, sequenced in a study of OX40 agonist ivuxolimab in advanced cancers. Using immunoSEQ multiplex PCR, the repertoire was profiled, and TCRdb retains in-frame clones only, with some absent. The table shows 65,000 to 70,000 clones, with roughly nine tenths occurring only once. The specimen comprised CD4+ or CD8+ T cells sorted from blood, sampled in a trial of the OX40 agonist ivuxolimab. Every receptor here comes from an adult with an advanced solid tumor such as melanoma, head and neck, liver or kidney cancer.

This clone was detected once. V gene TRBV19 combines with J gene TRBJ2-3; D not resolved. Germline V gene sequence: CDR1 LNHDA, CDR2 SQIVND (reference sequence). The length of the CDR3 is 11 residues. Trimming removed 5 bases from V and 7 bases from J, with 7 bases in between. The CDR3 here is CASSAENTQYF. The CDR3 coding sequence is TGTGCCAGTAGTGCCGAAAATACGCAGTATTTT.

The chain has TRBV7-9 and TRBJ2-1; 9 bases are shared with TRBD2. V was pared by 2 bases and J by 5 bases, with 7 bases of the junction left unmatched. From germline, CDR1 is SEHNR and CDR2 FQNEAQ (reference sequence). This CDR3 is built from 16 residues. The CDR3, as DNA: TGTGCCAGCAGCTTATTGGGCGGGAGGGCTAACAATGAGCAGTTCTTC. Residues: CASSLLGGRANNEQFF.

This sequence joins TRBV7-2 and TRBJ2-3; TRBD2 aligns across 10 bases. The trim removed 3 bases at V and 4 bases at J, leaving 4 bases unmatched. Per germline, CDR1 SGHTA and CDR2 FQGNSA. CDR3 length equals 15 residues. CDR3 region: CASSFASGSSDTQYF. Here the CDR3 DNA reads TGTGCCAGCAGCTTTGCTAGCGGGAGTTCAGATACGCAGTATTTT.

This clone was seen a few times. J is TRBJ2-4 and V is TRBV4-1; D remains ambiguous. The CDR3 spans 13 residues. Germline CDR1 MGHRA, CDR2 YSYEKL. V lost 5 bases and J lost 5, with 10 bases in between. The CDR3 here is CASSKSSENIQYF. The DNA for the CDR3 is TGCGCCAGCAGCAAATCATCAGAAAACATTCAGTACTTC.

The J gene is TRBJ2-7, the V gene TRBV27; tentative D call: TRBD2 (7 bases). Trimming removed 8 bases from V and 0 bases from J, with 14 bases in between. This CDR3 is built from 14 residues. Germline lookup yields CDR1 MNHEY and CDR2 SMNVEV (reference sequence). Written as DNA, the CDR3 is TGTGCCAGCGGTGCGGCGGGGGCCTCCTACGAGCAGTACTTC. Translation: CASGAAGASYEQYF.

J is TRBJ1-1 and V is TRBV5-5; the match to TRBD1 covers 7 bases. Germline V gene lookup returns CDR1 SGHKS and CDR2 YYEKEE (reference sequence). The CDR3 spans 14 residues. With 4 bases clipped from V and 1 base from J, the junction kept 4 bases outside the gene matches. The CDR3 DNA follows: TGTGCCAGCAGCCTTCGGACAGGGAACACTGAAGCTTTCTTT. This encodes CASSLRTGNTEAFF.

The V call is TRBV19, the J call TRBJ2-2; 10 bases fit TRBD1. CDR1 and CDR2 from the germline V gene are LNHDA and SQIVND (reference sequence). The CDR3 has 15 amino acids. V was clipped by 5 bases and J by 2 bases; unmatched bases: 2. In DNA form, the CDR3 reads TGTGCCAGTAGTCGGACAGGGGGAAACACCGGGGAGCTGTTTTTT. Its protein product is CASSRTGGNTGELFF.

In its sample, this clone was seen a few times. This chain uses TRBV7-6 with TRBJ1-4, with D possibly being TRBD1 (5 bases). CDR3 length: 15 amino acids. Germline V lookup: CDR1 SGHVS, CDR2 FNYEAQ. Trimming stripped 5 bases from V and 7 bases from J, with 17 bases between. The CDR3 DNA reads as TGTGCCAGCAGCGAGAGGGACCAGACGGTTGAAAAACTGTTTTTT. Its protein product is CASSERDQTVEKLFF.

V is TRBV11-2 and J is TRBJ2-1; D is perhaps TRBD2 (6 bases). CDR1 and CDR2 from the germline V gene are SGHAT and FQNNGV. V gave up 8 bases and J gave up 2 bases, with 16 bases separating them. The CDR3 is 15 residues long. The CDR3 loop is CASVRDGSTYNEQFF. The DNA of the CDR3 is TGTGCCAGCGTCCGGGACGGGAGTACCTACAATGAGCAGTTCTTC.

The chain has TRBV2 and TRBJ2-2, with a possible D match to TRBD2 (6 bases). Trimming pared 4 bases from V and 2 bases from J, leaving 14 bases between. This CDR3 region has 16 residues. Per germline, CDR1 SNHLY and CDR2 FYNNEI. The CDR3 region is CASSAVWDLNTGELFF. The CDR3 DNA reads as TGTGCCAGCAGTGCAGTCTGGGACTTAAACACCGGGGAGCTGTTTTTT.

The chain employs TRBV11-1 and TRBJ2-1; TRBD1 matches 10 bases. Per the germline V gene, CDR1 is SGHAT and CDR2 is FQDESV (reference sequence). The CDR3 extends over 18 amino acids. The ends lost 2 bases at V and 4 bases at J; junction bases unmatched: 11. CDR3 region: CASSLLNIGTGAYNEQFF. CDR3 nucleotide sequence: TGTGCCAGCAGCTTACTAAATATAGGGACAGGGGCTTACAATGAGCAGTTCTTC.

The chain recombines TRBV5-1 with TRBJ1-1, with unresolved D. This CDR3 contains 13 residues. V lost 0 bases, J lost 1 base, and 4 bases lay in between. The germline V gene encodes CDR1 SGHRS and CDR2 YFSETQ. CDR3 coding DNA: TGCGCCAGCAGCTTGGCAACGAACACTGAAGCTTTCTTT. The encoded protein is CASSLATNTEAFF. Filled out from reference TRBV5-1 and TRBJ1-1, the complete variable domain reads KAGVTQTPRYLIKTRGQQVTLSCSPISGHRSVSWYQQTPGQGLQFLFEYFSETQRNKGNFPGRFSGRQFSNSRSEMNVSTLELGDSALYLCASSLATNTEAFFGQGTRLTVV.

The chain combines TRBV28 with TRBJ1-2, with D possibly TRBD1 on 5 matching bases. The V gene lost 5 bases and the J gene lost 4 bases, with 11 bases spanning the gap. Germline lookup yields CDR1 MDHEN and CDR2 SYDVKM. This CDR3 contains 13 residues. The CDR3 DNA is TGTGCCAGCAGTCCCACGGGGACCTATGGCTACACCTTC. This encodes CASSPTGTYGYTF.

CDR3 in DNA: TGTGCCAGCAGTCAGCAGGGGGGAAGAATTGGGGAGCAGTACTTC. It translates to CASSQQGGRIGEQYF. The chain has TRBV14 and TRBJ2-7; possible D gene TRBD1, 7 bases. CDR1 is SGHDN and CDR2 is FVKESK in the germline V gene. The V and J ends lost 6 bases and 7 bases respectively, with 22 bases between them. The CDR3 has 15 amino acids.

The rearrangement uses TRBV29-1 and TRBJ2-3; 9 bases line up with TRBD1. Germline V gene sequence: CDR1 SQVTM, CDR2 ANQGSEA. V lost 6 bases and J lost 0; bases outside the gene matches: 4. This CDR3 is 14 amino acids long. The DNA of the CDR3 is TGCAGCGTCCGGGACAGGGTTAGCACAGATACGCAGTATTTT. Its translation is CSVRDRVSTDTQYF.

The gene calls are TRBV27 and TRBJ2-3; possible D gene TRBD2, 6 bases. V dropped 6 bases and J dropped 0 bases, with 13 bases sitting between them. From germline, CDR1 is MNHEY and CDR2 SMNVEV (reference sequence). This CDR3 has 15 residues. The CDR3 protein is CASRYSGVSTDTQYF. CDR3 DNA sequence: TGTGCCAGCAGGTATAGCGGAGTTAGCACAGATACGCAGTATTTT.

The chain employs TRBV19 and TRBJ2-3; possibly TRBD1 for D (6 bases). Germline V gene data show CDR1 as LNHDA and CDR2 as SQIVND (reference sequence). CDR3 length: 16 residues. V was cut by 5 bases and J by 2 bases, with 17 bases left in between. In nucleotides, the CDR3 is TGTGCCAGTAGTGCACAGGGTGGGACGAACACAGATACGCAGTATTTT. Protein: CASSAQGGTNTDTQYF.

The genes are TRBV11-3 and TRBJ2-1; 13 nucleotides agree with TRBD2. Germline values: CDR1 SGHNT, CDR2 YENEEA. The CDR3 length is 16 residues. The V segment lost 6 bases and the J segment 5 bases; nucleotides outside the gene matches: 7. CDR3 residues: CASSFPGLAGNNEQFF. The DNA for the CDR3 is TGTGCCAGCAGTTTTCCGGGACTAGCGGGAAACAATGAGCAGTTCTTC.

This chain links TRBV11-3 with TRBJ2-2; TRBD1 aligns across 10 bases. CDR1 is SGHNT, CDR2 YENEEA, per germline. The CDR3 length is 16 residues. With V trimmed by 5 bases and J by 0 bases, 3 bases remained unmatched. This chain's CDR3 is CASSTGQGANTGELFF. CDR3 DNA: TGTGCCAGCAGCACCGGACAGGGGGCGAACACCGGGGAGCTGTTTTTT.

The gene calls are TRBV29-1 and TRBJ1-1, with unresolved D. The V gene's germline CDR1 is SQVTM and CDR2 ANQGSEA. The CDR3 has 13 residues. V shed 4 bases and J shed 1 base, with 10 bases lying between them. The CDR3 DNA reads as TGCAGCGTTGGGGCAACAGAGAACACTGAAGCTTTCTTT. It specifies CSVGATENTEAFF.

V and J are TRBV21-1 and TRBJ1-5. TRBV21-1 is reported as a pseudogene. This CDR3 contains 17 residues. The CDR3 DNA reads TGTGCCAGCAGCAAATTTTGGGAGGACGTCGGCAATCAGCCCCAGCATTTT. Translating it yields CASSKFWEDVGNQPQHF.

V is TRBV6-5 and J is TRBJ2-3; 8 bases align to TRBD2. Germline V gene sequence: CDR1 MNHEY, CDR2 SVGAGI. V lost 2 bases, J lost 2 bases, and 3 bases stayed unmatched. This CDR3 comprises 15 residues. The CDR3 DNA reads as TGTGCCAGCAGTTACGCCGGGGGGGCCACAGATACGCAGTATTTT. This sequence encodes CASSYAGGATDTQYF.

The chain employs TRBV7-2 and TRBJ2-1; 10 bases are a match to TRBD1. Germline-derived CDR1 and CDR2 are SGHTA and FQGNSA. With 5 bases clipped from V and 9 bases from J, the junction kept 10 bases outside the gene matches. CDR3 size: 15 residues. CDR3 nucleotide sequence: TGTGCCAGCAGCACCGGGACAGGGGATTTTCCTGAGCAGTTCTTC. Protein sequence: CASSTGTGDFPEQFF.

The chain links TRBV5-1 to TRBJ2-6; D is tentatively TRBD1 or TRBD2 (5 bases each). Trimming pared 2 bases from V and 2 bases from J, leaving 14 bases between. Germline V gene sequence: CDR1 SGHRS, CDR2 YFSETQ. This CDR3 spans 17 amino acids. CDR3 DNA: TGCGCCAGCAGCTTAAATTCGGGGCCAGCTGGGGCCAACGTCCTGACTTTC. Encoded protein: CASSLNSGPAGANVLTF. The full variable domain, rest sourced from reference TRBV5-1 and TRBJ2-6, is KAGVTQTPRYLIKTRGQQVTLSCSPISGHRSVSWYQQTPGQGLQFLFEYFSETQRNKGNFPGRFSGRQFSNSRSEMNVSTLELGDSALYLCASSLNSGPAGANVLTFGAGSRLTVL.

This sequence joins TRBV6-6 and TRBJ2-3, with no clear D. Germline lookup yields CDR1 MNHNY and CDR2 SVGAGI (reference sequence). CDR3 length equals 13 residues. V lost 5 bases and J lost 0, with 6 bases in between. CDR3 sequence (DNA): TGTGCCAGCAGTCAGGAGAGCACAGATACGCAGTATTTT. Amino acid sequence: CASSQESTDTQYF.

This chain links TRBV27 with TRBJ2-5; TRBD1 is a possible D gene (5 bases). This CDR3 comprises 14 residues. Germline CDR1 is MNHEY and CDR2 is SMNVEV (reference sequence). V was trimmed by 3 bases and J by 4 bases, leaving 12 bases between them. CDR3: CASSFTGSRETQYF. For the CDR3, the DNA is TGTGCCAGCAGTTTTACAGGATCTAGAGAGACCCAGTACTTC.

J is TRBJ2-7 and V is TRBV7-9; TRBD1 aligns across 10 bases. The CDR3 has 18 residues. Germline CDR1 reads SEHNR; CDR2 reads FQNEAQ (reference sequence). After removal of 1 base from V and 3 bases from J, the junction contained 12 bases not matched to a gene. CDR3 loop: CASSLGLGGQGIFYEQYF. CDR3 DNA: TGTGCCAGCAGCTTAGGGTTGGGGGGACAGGGGATTTTCTACGAGCAGTACTTC.

The chain couples TRBV2 to TRBJ1-4, with unresolved D. Trimming cost V 7 bases and J 7 bases, with 13 bases left between them. The CDR3 runs to 13 residues. Germline CDR1 reads SNHLY; CDR2 reads FYNNEI. The CDR3 nucleotides read TGTGCCAGCAAGGCAGACGTCGGTGAAAAACTGTTTTTT. Translating it yields CASKADVGEKLFF.

This chain joins TRBV21-1 and TRBJ1-5. TRBV21-1 is an annotated pseudogene. The CDR3 extends over 18 amino acids. The CDR3 is CASSKVSGVRLSNQPQHF. Written as DNA, the CDR3 is TGTGCCAGCAGCAAAGTATCGGGGGTCCGTTTGAGCAATCAGCCCCAGCATTTT.

The gene calls are TRBV7-9 and TRBJ2-2; D may be TRBD1 (8 bases). The CDR3 covers 15 residues. V lost 5 bases and J 5 bases, leaving 15 bases between the germline ends. Germline V gene lookup returns CDR1 SEHNR and CDR2 FQNEAQ (reference sequence). In nucleotides, the CDR3 is TGTGCCAGCAGCCCCCCACAGGGGGGGACCGGGGAGCTGTTTTTT. Translation gives CASSPPQGGTGELFF. Complete variable domain (other parts from reference TRBV7-9 and TRBJ2-2): DTGVSQNPRHKITKRGQNVTFRCDPISEHNRLYWYRQTLGQGPEFLTYFQNEAQLEKSRLLSDRFSAERPKGSFSTLEIQRTEQGDSAMYLCASSPPQGGTGELFFGEGSRLTVL.